The clone carrying this T cell receptor beta chain was found once. Its antigen is undetermined. This CDR3 spans 15 amino acids. V shed 6 bases, J shed 2 bases, and the junction held 7 bases outside the gene matches. Germline CDR1 is SQVTM and CDR2 is ANQGSEA. Donors were patients with active juvenile idiopathic arthritis. The data stem from a study of circulating and synovial CD4+ cells in juvenile arthritis. Study-wide results and limits: These blood cells shared more CDR3 sequences with synovium than bulk blood. Some such blood samples were as oligoclonal as synovium. T cell genome counts differed by at least an order of magnitude between CPL and CD4 samples.

TCRdb keeps only in-frame clones here, not all; method: immunoSEQ multiplex PCR. The sample shows roughly 32,000 clones, about 95% of them seen only once. This clonotype was obtained from a human donor with juvenile idiopathic arthritis. The sequencing sample was made of CD4+ T cells from blood. V and J are TRBV29-1 and TRBJ2-5, with 12 bases fitting TRBD2. The CDR3 coding sequence is TGCAGCGTCAAGACTAGCGGGGGTCCTCAAGAGACCCAGTACTTC. This encodes CSVKTSGGPQETQYF. Full variable domain (rest looked up from reference TRBV29-1 and TRBJ2-5): SAVISQKPSRDICQRGTSLTIQCQVDSQVTMMFWYRQQPGQSLTLIATANQGSEATYESGFVIDKFPISRPNLTFSTLTVSNMSPEDSSIYLCSVKTSGGPQETQYFGPGTRLLVL.